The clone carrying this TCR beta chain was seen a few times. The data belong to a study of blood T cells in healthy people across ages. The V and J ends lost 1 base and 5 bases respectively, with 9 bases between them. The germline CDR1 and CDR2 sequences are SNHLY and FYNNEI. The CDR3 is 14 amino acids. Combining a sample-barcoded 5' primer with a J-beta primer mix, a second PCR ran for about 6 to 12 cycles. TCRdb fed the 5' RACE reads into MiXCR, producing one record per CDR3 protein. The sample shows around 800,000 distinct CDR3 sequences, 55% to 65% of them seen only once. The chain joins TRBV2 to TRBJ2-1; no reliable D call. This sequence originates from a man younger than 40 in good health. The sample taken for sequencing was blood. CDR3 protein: CASSEGGTHNEQFF. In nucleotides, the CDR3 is TGTGCCAGCAGTGAAGGAGGAACCCACAATGAGCAGTTCTTC.